This T cell receptor beta chain was sequenced for a study of T cells in women clearing cervical HPV infection. About the research overall: Controls were women whose single incident HPV16 infection cleared within 12 months without precancer or cancer. Case blood drawn at lesion detection; control blood after infection cleared.

This CDR3 contains 17 residues. The germline V and J ends were trimmed by 4 bases and 0 bases, with 17 bases remaining between them. The V gene's germline CDR1 is SGHRS and CDR2 YFSETQ. Average input was around 1,100 ng genomic DNA for immunoSEQ TCR beta CDR3 amplification. The protocol was immunoSEQ multiplex PCR, while the TCRdb copy is restricted to in-frame clones and leaves out a portion. This table lists tens of thousands of clones. To note about this clone: The antigen is unknown. The read ends 3 residues shy of where the CDR3 ends; the end is completed using the germline J gene.

Study-level results: TRBV6-7 abundance was lower in cases than controls (around 0.11% versus 0.15%).

Sequencing input: blood buffy coat. The TCR was taken from a woman aged 18 to 75 with a cervical HPV16 infection that either progressed to CIN3+ or cleared (not recorded which). The V call is TRBV5-1, the J call TRBJ1-3; D might be TRBD1 (6 bases). Partial CDR3 DNA: TGCGCCAGCAGCCTCTTCGGACAGTCTAACTCTGGAAACACC. It specifies CASSLFGQSNSGNT. The CDR3 in its entirety is CASSLFGQSNSGNTIYF.